This T cell receptor (beta chain) stems from a study of regulatory T cells in long-lasting Graves disease. General observations from the study: Favored gene segments in persistent disease were TRBV28, TRBJ1-2 and TRBJ2-5.

This clonotype occurred many times. Its antigen is unidentified. V shed 3 bases and J shed 4 bases, with 10 bases lying between them. This CDR3 is 13 amino acids long. Arm-PCR of CDR3 regions and iRepertoire HTBI primers were the basis on which TCR beta libraries were built. TCRdb re-derived calls from the multiplex PCR reads in MiXCR, one entry per CDR3 protein. The sample records 560,000 or so distinct CDR3 sequences, around 15% being singletons. Time point in this sample: newly diagnosed GD, antithyroid drugs for less than 3 months. PBMCs were the source of the RNA used for TCR sequencing. Doctors identified Graves' disease using the American Thyroid Association guidelines. Another study also made use of these data, one on T cells in Graves' hyperthyroidism and ophthalmopathy. That source notes: A set of HTBI primers served as the primers for a first-round RT-PCR of the TCR CDR3. A median around 5.9 months before onset, the model predicted ophthalmopathy.

The genes are TRBV12-3 or TRBV12-4 and TRBJ2-7; D is uncertain. The sample was peripheral blood mononuclear cells (PBMCs), taken at new diagnosis, from a patient treated with antithyroid drugs. The receptor was isolated from a man aged 18 to 29 with Graves disease. The CDR3 here is CASSFSFGYEQYF. The CDR3 DNA reads as TGTGCCAGCAGTTTTTCGTTCGGGTACGAGCAGTACTTC.